This T cell receptor beta chain was found in a study of breast tumors, draining lymph nodes, adjacent tissues. Study conclusions and caveats: Most tumor T cells seemingly derive from lymph node, then expand in tumor. That most tumor T cells come from lymph nodes remained unproven. Tumor repertoires ranked between lymph nodes and nontumor tissue in diversity, with V and J gene preferences.

TCRdb used MiXCR to reprocess the multiplex PCR reads, holding one entry per CDR3 protein. The sample includes 16,000 or so distinct CDR3 sequences, nearly 45% of them seen just once. The ends lost 4 bases at V and 8 bases at J; junction bases unmatched: 5. The CDR3 loop spans 13 amino acids. Germline CDR1 and CDR2: SGHNT and YYREEE (reference sequence). As concerns this clonotype: Its target is not known.

J is TRBJ1-2 and V is TRBV5-4; 10 bases agree with TRBD1. Specimen: tumor-adjacent breast tissue. The TCR sequence derives from a female donor with breast cancer. Some clones in this sample may be carry-over from other donors' samples. The chain's CDR3 is CASSPGTGDGYTF. CDR3 nucleotides: TGTGCCAGCAGCCCGGGGACAGGGGACGGCTACACCTTC.